This T cell receptor (beta chain) was found in a study of breast tumors, draining lymph nodes, adjacent tissues. Overall study results and limits: Luminal-like breast cancer showed significantly higher tumor–nontumor repertoire similarity than basal-like. Compared with lymph nodes, tumors were less diverse; compared with nontumor tissue, more. Tumor T cell lymph node origin was a supported hypothesis, not proven. Most tumor T cells seemingly derive from lymph node, then expand in tumor.

TCRdb independently ran MiXCR on the multiplex PCR reads; one entry per CDR3 protein. The table has tens of thousands of distinct CDR3 sequences, roughly 24% seen once; the top ten hold 7.5% to 9.5%. This clonotype has at least ten counts. Its antigen is unknown. The CDR3 loop spans 16 amino acids. The V gene's germline CDR1 is DFQATT and CDR2 SNEGSKA (reference sequence). V lost 4 bases to trimming and J lost 3 bases; unmatched junction nucleotides: 13. Sequenced sample: breast tumor tissue. This sequence was found in a female donor with breast cancer. Some clones in this sample may be carry-over from other donors' samples. The chain has TRBV20-1 and TRBJ1-2; 8 nucleotides match TRBD1. The CDR3 region is CSANSWFEQGDYGYTF. The CDR3 coding sequence is TGCAGTGCTAACTCGTGGTTCGAACAGGGGGACTATGGCTACACCTTC.